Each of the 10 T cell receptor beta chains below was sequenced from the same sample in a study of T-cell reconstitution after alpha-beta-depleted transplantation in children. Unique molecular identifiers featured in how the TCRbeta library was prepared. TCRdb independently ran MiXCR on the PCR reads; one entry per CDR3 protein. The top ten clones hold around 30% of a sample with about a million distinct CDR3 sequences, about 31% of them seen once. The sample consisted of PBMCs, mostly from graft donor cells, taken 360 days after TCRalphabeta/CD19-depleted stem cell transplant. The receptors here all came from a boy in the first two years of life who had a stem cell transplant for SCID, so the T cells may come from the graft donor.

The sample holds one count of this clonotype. The CDR3 DNA reads TGCAGTGCTAGGTCGGACAGGGGGCGAGGTGAAAAACTGTTTTTT. It encodes CSARSDRGRGEKLFF. V is TRBV20-1 and J is TRBJ1-4; TRBD1 matches at 11 bases. CDR1 DFQATT and CDR2 SNEGSKA come from the germline V gene (reference sequence). J gave up 7 bases and V 3 bases, and 7 bases lay outside the gene matches. The CDR3 extends over 15 amino acids.

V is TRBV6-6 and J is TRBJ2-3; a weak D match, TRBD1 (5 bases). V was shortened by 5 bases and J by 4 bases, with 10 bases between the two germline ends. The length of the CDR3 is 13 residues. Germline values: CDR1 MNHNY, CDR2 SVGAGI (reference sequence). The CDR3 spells CASSRRQSDTQYF. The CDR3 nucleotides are TGTGCCAGCAGTCGACGACAGTCAGATACGCAGTATTTT.

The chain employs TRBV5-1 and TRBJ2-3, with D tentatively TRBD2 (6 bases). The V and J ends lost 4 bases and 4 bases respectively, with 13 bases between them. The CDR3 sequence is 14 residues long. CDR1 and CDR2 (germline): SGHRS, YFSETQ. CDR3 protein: CASSIGGASDTQYF. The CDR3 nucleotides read TGCGCCAGCAGCATCGGAGGGGCGTCAGATACGCAGTATTTT.

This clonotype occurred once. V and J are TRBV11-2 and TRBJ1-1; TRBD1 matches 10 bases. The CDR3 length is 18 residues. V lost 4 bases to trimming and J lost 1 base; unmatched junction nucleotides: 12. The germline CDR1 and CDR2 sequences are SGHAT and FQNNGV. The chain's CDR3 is CASSSFGTGVGRNTEAFF. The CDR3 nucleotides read TGTGCCAGCAGCTCCTTCGGGACAGGGGTCGGAAGGAACACTGAAGCTTTCTTT.

The CDR3 sequence: CASSLGQGVRSPLHF. The CDR3 nucleotides read TGTGCCAGCAGTTTAGGACAGGGTGTACGTTCACCCCTCCACTTT. V gene TRBV12-3 or TRBV12-4 combines with J gene TRBJ1-6; the match to TRBD1 covers 7 bases. V dropped 1 base and J dropped 9; count of bases not matched to a gene: 6. This CDR3 is 15 amino acids long.

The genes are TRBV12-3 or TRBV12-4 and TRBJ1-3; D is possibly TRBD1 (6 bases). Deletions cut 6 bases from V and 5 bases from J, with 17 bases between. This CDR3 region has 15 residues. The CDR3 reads CASSKLARGRNTIYF. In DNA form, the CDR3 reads TGTGCCAGCAGCAAACTTGCCAGGGGAAGAAACACCATATATTTT.

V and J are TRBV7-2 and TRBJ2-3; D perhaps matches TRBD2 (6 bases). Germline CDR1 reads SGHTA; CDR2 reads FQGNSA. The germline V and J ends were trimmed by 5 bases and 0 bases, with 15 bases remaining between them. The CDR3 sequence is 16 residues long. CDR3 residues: CASSRDFAISTDTQYF. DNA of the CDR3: TGTGCCAGCAGCCGGGACTTTGCTATTAGCACAGATACGCAGTATTTT.

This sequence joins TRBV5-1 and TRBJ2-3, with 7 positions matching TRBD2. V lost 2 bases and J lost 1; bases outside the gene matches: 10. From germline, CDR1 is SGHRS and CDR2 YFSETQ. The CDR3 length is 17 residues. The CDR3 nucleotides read TGCGCCAGCAGCTTCGCCAGCCGCGCGGGGGGCACAGATACGCAGTATTTT. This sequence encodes CASSFASRAGGTDTQYF. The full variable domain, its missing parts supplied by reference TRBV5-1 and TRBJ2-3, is KAGVTQTPRYLIKTRGQQVTLSCSPISGHRSVSWYQQTPGQGLQFLFEYFSETQRNKGNFPGRFSGRQFSNSRSEMNVSTLELGDSALYLCASSFASRAGGTDTQYFGPGTRLTVL.

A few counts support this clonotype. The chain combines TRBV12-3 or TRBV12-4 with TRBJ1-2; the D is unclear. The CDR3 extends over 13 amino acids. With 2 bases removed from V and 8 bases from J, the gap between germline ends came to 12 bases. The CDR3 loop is CASSLQEALGYTF. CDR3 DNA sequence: TGTGCCAGCAGTTTACAGGAGGCTCTCGGCTACACCTTC.

In DNA form, the CDR3 reads TGTGCCAGTAGATTATTTCCAGCTTACAATGAGCAGTTCTTC. Its translation is CASRLFPAYNEQFF. V and J are TRBV19 and TRBJ2-1, with D hard to call. Germline V gives CDR1 LNHDA, CDR2 SQIVND (reference sequence). Deletions cut 6 bases from V and 4 bases from J, with 13 bases between. This CDR3 has 14 residues.